This TCR beta chain was identified in a study of T cell repertoires in cytomegalovirus infection. Study-level information: Researchers turned to recently identified HLA-C-restricted CMV epitopes as well as well-studied HLA-B-restricted ones. Public TCR beta signature analysis indicated the presence of both CMV infection and matching HLA type.

With regard to this clonotype: The antigen is not known.

TCRdb independently ran MiXCR on the reads; one entry per CDR3 protein. The top ten clones hold around 15% of a sample with about a million distinct CDR3 sequences, roughly 30% of them seen once. V dropped 4 bases and J dropped 3 bases, with 15 bases sitting between them. The CDR3 spans 16 residues. The V gene's germline CDR1 is LGHDT and CDR2 YNNKEL (reference sequence). The TCR comes from a human donor in good health (CMV status not recorded). Some clones in this sample may be carry-over from other donors' samples. This chain links TRBV3-1 with TRBJ2-2; D not certain. The source material was cultured CD8+ T cells from PBMCs, sampled from culture after CMV antigen stimulation. The CDR3 DNA is TGTGCCAGCAGCCCCGAGAGTGCGTCTTACACCGGGGAGCTGTTTTTT. This codes for CASSPESASYTGELFF.